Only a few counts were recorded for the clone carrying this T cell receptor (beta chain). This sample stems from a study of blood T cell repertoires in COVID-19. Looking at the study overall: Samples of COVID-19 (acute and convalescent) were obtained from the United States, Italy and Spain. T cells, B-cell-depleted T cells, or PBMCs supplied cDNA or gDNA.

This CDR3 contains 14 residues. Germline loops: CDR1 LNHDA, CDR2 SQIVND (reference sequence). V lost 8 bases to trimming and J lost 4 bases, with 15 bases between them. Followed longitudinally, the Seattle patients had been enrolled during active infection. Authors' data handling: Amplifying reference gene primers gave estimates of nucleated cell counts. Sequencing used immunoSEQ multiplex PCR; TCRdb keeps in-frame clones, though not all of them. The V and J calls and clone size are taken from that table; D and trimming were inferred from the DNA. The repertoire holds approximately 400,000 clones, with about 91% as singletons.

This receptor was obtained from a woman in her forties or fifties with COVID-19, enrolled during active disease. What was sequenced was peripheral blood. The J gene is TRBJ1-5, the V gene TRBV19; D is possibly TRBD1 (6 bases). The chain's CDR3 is CASVPTGQNQPQHF. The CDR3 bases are TGTGCCAGTGTTCCGACAGGCCAGAATCAGCCCCAGCATTTT.